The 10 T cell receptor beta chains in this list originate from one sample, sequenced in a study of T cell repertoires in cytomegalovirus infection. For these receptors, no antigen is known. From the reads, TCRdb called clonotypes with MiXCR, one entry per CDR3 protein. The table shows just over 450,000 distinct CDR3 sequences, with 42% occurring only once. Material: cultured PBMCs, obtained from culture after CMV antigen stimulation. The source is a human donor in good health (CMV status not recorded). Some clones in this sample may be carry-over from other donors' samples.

The CDR3 reads CSAPDRRNSYNEQFF. DNA for the CDR3: TGCAGTGCACCCGACAGGAGAAATTCCTACAATGAGCAGTTCTTC. The chain links TRBV20-1 to TRBJ2-1; D may be TRBD1 (6 bases). The CDR3 contains 15 residues. The germline V gene has CDR1 DFQATT and CDR2 SNEGSKA (reference sequence). V lost 6 bases and J 1 base, leaving 16 bases between the germline ends.

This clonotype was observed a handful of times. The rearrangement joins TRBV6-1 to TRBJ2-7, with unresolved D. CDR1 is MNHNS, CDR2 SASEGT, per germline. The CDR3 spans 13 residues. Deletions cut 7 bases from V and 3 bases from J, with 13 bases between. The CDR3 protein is CASTLYNHYEQYF. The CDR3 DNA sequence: TGTGCCAGCACTTTGTACAATCACTACGAGCAGTACTTC.

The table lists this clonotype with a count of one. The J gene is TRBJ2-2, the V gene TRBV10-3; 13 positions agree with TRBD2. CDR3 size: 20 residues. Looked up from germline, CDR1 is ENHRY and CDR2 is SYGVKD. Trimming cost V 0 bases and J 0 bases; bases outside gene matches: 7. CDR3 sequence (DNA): TGTGCCATCAGTGAGTCGGCGGGGACTAGCGGGACCGCGAACACCGGGGAGCTGTTTTTT. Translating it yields CAISESAGTSGTANTGELFF.

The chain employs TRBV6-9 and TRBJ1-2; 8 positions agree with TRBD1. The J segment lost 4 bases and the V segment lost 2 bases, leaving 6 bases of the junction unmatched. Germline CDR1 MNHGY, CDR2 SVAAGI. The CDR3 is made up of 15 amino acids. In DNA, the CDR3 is TGTGCCAGCAGTTATGCCGCCGACAGGGGCTATGGCTACACCTTC. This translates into CASSYAADRGYGYTF.

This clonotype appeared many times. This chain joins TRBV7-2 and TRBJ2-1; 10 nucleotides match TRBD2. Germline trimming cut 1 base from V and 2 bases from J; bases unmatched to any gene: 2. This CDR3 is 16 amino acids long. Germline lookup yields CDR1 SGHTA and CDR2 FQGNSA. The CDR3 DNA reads TGTGCCAGCAGCTTAGGCGGACTAGCGGCCTACAATGAGCAGTTCTTC. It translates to CASSLGGLAAYNEQFF. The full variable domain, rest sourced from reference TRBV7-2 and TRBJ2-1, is GAGVSQSPSNKVTEKGKDVELRCDPISGHTALYWYRQSLGQGLEFLIYFQGNSAPDKSGLPSDRFSAERTGGSVSTLTIQRTQQEDSAVYLCASSLGGLAAYNEQFFGPGTRLTVL.

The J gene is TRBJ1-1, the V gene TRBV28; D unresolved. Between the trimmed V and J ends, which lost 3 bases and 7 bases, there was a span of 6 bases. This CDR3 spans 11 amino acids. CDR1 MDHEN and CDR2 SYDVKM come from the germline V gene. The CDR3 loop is CASSLSGEAFF. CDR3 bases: TGTGCCAGCAGTTTGTCCGGTGAAGCTTTCTTT.

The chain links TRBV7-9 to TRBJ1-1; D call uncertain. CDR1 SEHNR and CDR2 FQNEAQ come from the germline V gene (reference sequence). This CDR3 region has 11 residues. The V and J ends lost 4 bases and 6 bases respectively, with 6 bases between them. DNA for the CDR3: TGTGCCAGCAGCTCCAGTTCTGAAGCTTTCTTT. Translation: CASSSSSEAFF.

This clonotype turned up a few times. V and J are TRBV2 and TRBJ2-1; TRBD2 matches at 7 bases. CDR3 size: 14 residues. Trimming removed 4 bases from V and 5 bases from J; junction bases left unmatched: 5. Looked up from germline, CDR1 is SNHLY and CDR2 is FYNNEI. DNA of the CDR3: TGTGCCAGCAGTGGTCCTAGCGGCAACAATGAGCAGTTCTTC. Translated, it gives CASSGPSGNNEQFF.

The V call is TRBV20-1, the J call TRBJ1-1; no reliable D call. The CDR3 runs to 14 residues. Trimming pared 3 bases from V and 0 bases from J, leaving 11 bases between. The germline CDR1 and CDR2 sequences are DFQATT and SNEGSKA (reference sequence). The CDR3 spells CSASDGPMNTEAFF. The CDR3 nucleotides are TGCAGTGCTAGTGATGGTCCCATGAACACTGAAGCTTTCTTT.

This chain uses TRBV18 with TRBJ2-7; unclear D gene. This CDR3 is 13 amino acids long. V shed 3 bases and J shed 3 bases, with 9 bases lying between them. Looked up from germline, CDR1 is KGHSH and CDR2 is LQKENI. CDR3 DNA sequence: TGTGCCAGCTCACCCAACAGCAACTACGAGCAGTACTTC. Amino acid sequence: CASSPNSNYEQYF. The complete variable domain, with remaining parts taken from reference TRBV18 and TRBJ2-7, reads NAGVMQNPRHLVRRRGQEARLRCSPMKGHSHVYWYRQLPEEGLKFMVYLQKENIIDESGMPKERFSAEFPKEGPSILRIQQVVRGDSAAYFCASSPNSNYEQYFGPGTRLTVT.